These T cell receptor beta chains were read from a single sample in a study of cytomegalovirus exposure and HLA in healthy donors. TCRdb's table, derived via immunoSEQ multiplex PCR, lists solely in-frame clones and lacks some. The sample records over 60,000 clones, roughly 94% being singletons. The sample consisted of PBMCs. The receptors were gathered from a man younger than 35 in good health and CMV-seropositive. CDR3s include the opening cysteine and the closing phenylalanine or tryptophan. Each record gives: V gene, CDR3 protein.

v_call: TRBV6-1
cdr3_aa: CASLRDRGANQPQHF

v_call: TRBV6-6
cdr3_aa: CASSYPQETQYF

v_call: TRBV5-1
cdr3_aa: CASSLLLAGESNTGELFF

v_call: TRBV19
cdr3_aa: CASNLRHRTDTQYF

v_call: TRBV30
cdr3_aa: CAWSPDRLAGVYEQYF

v_call: TRBV7-9
cdr3_aa: CASSLDGFGGGRSYEQYF

v_call: TRBV4-1
cdr3_aa: CASSRLPSGASTDTQYF

v_call: TRBV6-5
cdr3_aa: CASSYFSGGGETQYF

v_call: TRBV7-2
cdr3_aa: CASSPPNGDQPQHF

v_call: TRBV30
cdr3_aa: CAWSVPARGTYEQFF

v_call: TRBV20-1
cdr3_aa: CSARIGTEAFF

v_call: TRBV4-1
cdr3_aa: CASGESSGANVLTF

v_call: TRBV2
cdr3_aa: CASSTLDRGLGYTF

v_call: TRBV5-5
cdr3_aa: CASSLSAGPQQGLYNEQFF

v_call: TRBV7-9
cdr3_aa: CASSLGVPGQTNTEAFF

v_call: TRBV6-6
cdr3_aa: CASLGRWKETQYF

v_call: TRBV7-9
cdr3_aa: CASSATGGTEAFF

v_call: TRBV11-2
cdr3_aa: CASSLHRGTEAFF

v_call: TRBV4-1
cdr3_aa: CASSPGFGSYNEQFF

v_call: TRBV19
cdr3_aa: CASRVRTGLNTGELFF

v_call: TRBV18
cdr3_aa: CASSPPGQGNEKLFF

v_call: TRBV28
cdr3_aa: CASSAGGTYGYTF

v_call: TRBV7-9
cdr3_aa: CASSLDRAPGQGLNEQFF

v_call: TRBV30
cdr3_aa: CAWRREAYEQYF

v_call: TRBV28
cdr3_aa: CASSFSVTYEQYF

v_call: TRBV18
cdr3_aa: CASSHDLPASTGELFF